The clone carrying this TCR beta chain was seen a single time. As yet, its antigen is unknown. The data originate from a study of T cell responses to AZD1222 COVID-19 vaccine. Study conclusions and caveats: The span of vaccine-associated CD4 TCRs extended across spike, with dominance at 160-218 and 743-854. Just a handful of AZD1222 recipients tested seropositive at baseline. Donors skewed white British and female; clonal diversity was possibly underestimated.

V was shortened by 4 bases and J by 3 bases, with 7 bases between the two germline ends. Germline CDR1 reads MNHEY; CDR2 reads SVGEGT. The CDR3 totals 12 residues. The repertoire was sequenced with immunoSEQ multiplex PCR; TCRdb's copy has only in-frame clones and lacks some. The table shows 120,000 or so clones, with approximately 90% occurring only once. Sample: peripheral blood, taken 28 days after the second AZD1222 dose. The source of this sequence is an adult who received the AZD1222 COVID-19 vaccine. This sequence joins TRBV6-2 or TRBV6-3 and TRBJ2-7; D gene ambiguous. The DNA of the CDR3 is TGTGCCAGCAGTTCCCCGAACTACGAGCAGTACTTC. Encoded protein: CASSSPNYEQYF.